The entry below describes one TCR beta chain. How the authors handled the data: Reference gene primers were amplified, and this amplification served to estimate nucleated cell counts. Some clones are missing from TCRdb's copy, which holds only in-frame ones; the method was immunoSEQ multiplex PCR. That table is the source of V, J and clone size, and D and trimming were worked out from the DNA. The sample carries about 220,000 clones, around 80% recorded once. The data belong to a study of blood T cell repertoires in COVID-19. Background on the study: T cells, B-cell-depleted T cells, or PBMCs provided the cDNA or gDNA that served as material.

The CDR3 runs 14 residues. Per germline, CDR1 SNHLY and CDR2 FYNNEI. Trimming at V came to 4 bases and at J to 5 bases, leaving 3 bases not matched to a gene. This TCR derives from a man between 50 and 59 years old with active or convalescent COVID-19. Sample: peripheral blood. V gene TRBV2 combines with J gene TRBJ2-5, with 11 bases matching TRBD2. The CDR3 protein is CASSGSGGAETQYF. CDR3 sequence (DNA): TGTGCCAGCAGTGGTAGCGGGGGGGCGGAGACCCAGTACTTC. Using reference TRBV2 and TRBJ2-5 for the parts outside the CDR3, the full variable domain is EPEVTQTPSHQVTQMGQEVILRCVPISNHLYFYWYRQILGQKVEFLVSFYNNEISEKSEIFDDQFSVERPDGSNFTLKIRSTKLEDSAMYFCASSGSGGAETQYFGPGTRLLVL.